The T cell receptor beta chain under discussion was sequenced for a study of response to subunit inactivated influenza vaccine. Points from the study as a whole: It was suggested by the authors that few new T cells are recruited by each seasonal influenza vaccination.

With respect to this clonotype: Its antigen is as yet unknown.

MiXCR, run by TCRdb on the RT-PCR reads, gives a single entry per CDR3 protein. The sample lists around 850,000 distinct CDR3 sequences; about 18% were seen once. From germline, CDR1 is SGHDT and CDR2 YYEEEE. Trimming removed 4 bases from V and 1 base from J, with 15 bases in between. The CDR3 has 15 amino acids. The source was PBMCs from blood, collected 5 days after vaccination. This TCR came from a man aged 45-65 years who received an inactivated influenza vaccine. J is TRBJ2-7 and V is TRBV5-6; no definite D call. The CDR3 DNA reads as TGTGCCAGCAGCGAATATTTGGCAGGATCCTACGAGCAGTACTTC. Its protein product is CASSEYLAGSYEQYF.